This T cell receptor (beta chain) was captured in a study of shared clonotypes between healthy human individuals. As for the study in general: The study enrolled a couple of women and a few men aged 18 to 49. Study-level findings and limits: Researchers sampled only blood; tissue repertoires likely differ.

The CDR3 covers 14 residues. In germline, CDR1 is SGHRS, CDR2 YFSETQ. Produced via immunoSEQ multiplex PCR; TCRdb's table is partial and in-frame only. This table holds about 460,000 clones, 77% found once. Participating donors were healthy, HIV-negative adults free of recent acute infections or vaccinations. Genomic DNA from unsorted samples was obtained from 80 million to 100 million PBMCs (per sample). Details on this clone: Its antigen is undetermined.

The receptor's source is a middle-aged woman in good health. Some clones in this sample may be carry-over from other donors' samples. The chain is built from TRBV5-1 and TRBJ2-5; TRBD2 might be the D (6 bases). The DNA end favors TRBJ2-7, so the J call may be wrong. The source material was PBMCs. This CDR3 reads CASSLGDFGYEQYF. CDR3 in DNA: TGCGCCAGCAGCTTGGGGGACTTTGGTTACGAGCAGTACTTC.